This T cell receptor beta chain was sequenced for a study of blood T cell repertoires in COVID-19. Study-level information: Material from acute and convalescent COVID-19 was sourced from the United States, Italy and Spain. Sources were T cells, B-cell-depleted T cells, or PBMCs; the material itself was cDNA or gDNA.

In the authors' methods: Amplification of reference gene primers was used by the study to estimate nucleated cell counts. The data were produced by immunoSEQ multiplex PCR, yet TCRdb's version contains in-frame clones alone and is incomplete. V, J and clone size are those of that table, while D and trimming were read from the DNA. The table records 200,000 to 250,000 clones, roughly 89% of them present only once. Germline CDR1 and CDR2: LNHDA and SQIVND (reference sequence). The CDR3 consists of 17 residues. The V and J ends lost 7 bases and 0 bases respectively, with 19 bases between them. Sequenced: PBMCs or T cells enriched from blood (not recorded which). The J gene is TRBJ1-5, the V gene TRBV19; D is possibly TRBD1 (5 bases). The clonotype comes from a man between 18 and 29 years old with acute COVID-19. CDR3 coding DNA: TGTGCCAGTACCCATACGCGGGGGGTTTATAGCAATCAGCCCCAGCATTTT. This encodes CASTHTRGVYSNQPQHF.